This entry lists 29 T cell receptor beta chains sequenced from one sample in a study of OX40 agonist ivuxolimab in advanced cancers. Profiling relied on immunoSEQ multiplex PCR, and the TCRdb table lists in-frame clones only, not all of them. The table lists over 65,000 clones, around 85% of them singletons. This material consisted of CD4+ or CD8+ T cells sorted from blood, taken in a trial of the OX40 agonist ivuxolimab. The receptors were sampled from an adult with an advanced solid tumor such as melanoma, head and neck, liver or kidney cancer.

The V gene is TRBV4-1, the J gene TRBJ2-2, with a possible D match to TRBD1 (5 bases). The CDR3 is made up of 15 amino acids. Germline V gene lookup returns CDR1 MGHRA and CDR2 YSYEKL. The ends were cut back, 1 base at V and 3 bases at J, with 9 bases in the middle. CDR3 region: CASSQADSYTGELFF. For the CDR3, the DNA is TGCGCCAGCAGCCAAGCCGACAGCTACACCGGGGAGCTGTTTTTT.

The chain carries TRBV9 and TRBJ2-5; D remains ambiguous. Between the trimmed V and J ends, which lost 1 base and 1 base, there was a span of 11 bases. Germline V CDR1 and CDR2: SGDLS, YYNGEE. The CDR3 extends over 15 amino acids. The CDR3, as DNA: TGTGCCAGCAGCGTATGGGGATGGGCCCAAGAGACCCAGTACTTC. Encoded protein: CASSVWGWAQETQYF.

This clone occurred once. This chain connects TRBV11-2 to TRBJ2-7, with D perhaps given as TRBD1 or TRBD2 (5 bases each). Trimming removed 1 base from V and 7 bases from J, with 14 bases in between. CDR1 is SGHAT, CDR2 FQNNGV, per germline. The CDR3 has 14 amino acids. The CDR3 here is CASSLVGTTGEQYF. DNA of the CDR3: TGTGCCAGCAGCTTAGTGGGGACCACCGGGGAGCAGTACTTC.

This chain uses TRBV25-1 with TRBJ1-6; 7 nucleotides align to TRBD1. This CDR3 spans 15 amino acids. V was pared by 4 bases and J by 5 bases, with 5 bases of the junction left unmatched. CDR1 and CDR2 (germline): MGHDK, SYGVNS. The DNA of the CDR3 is TGTGCCAGCAGTGTCGCAGGGGGGAATAATTCACCCCTCCACTTT. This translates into CASSVAGGNNSPLHF. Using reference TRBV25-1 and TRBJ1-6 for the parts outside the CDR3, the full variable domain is EADIYQTPRYLVIGTGKKITLECSQTMGHDKMYWYQQDPGMELHLIHYSYGVNSTEKGDLSSESTVSRIRTEHFPLTLESARPSHTSQYLCASSVAGGNNSPLHFGNGTRLTVT.

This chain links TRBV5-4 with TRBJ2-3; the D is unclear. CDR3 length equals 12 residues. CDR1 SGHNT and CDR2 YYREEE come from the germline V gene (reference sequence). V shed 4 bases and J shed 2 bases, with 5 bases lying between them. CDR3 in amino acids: CASSRTTDTQYF. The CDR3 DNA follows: TGTGCCAGCAGCAGGACCACAGATACGCAGTATTTT.

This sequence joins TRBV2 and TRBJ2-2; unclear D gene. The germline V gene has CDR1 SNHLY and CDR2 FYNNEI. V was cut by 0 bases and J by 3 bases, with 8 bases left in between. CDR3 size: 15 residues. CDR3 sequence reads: CASSEAQWDTGELFF. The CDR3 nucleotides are TGTGCCAGCAGTGAAGCTCAATGGGACACCGGGGAGCTGTTTTTT.

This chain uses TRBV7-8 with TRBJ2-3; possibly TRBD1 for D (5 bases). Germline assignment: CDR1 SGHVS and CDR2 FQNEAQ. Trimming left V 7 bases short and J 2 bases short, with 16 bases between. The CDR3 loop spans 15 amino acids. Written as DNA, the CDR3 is TGTGCCAGCACGACCCATGAGACAGACACAGATACGCAGTATTTT. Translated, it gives CASTTHETDTDTQYF.

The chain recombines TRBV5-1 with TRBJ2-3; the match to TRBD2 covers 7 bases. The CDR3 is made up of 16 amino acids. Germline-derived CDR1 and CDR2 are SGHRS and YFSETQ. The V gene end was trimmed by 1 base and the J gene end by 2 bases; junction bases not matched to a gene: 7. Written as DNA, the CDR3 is TGCGCCAGCAGCTTGCGTGCGGGGGACTTCACAGATACGCAGTATTTT. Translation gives CASSLRAGDFTDTQYF.

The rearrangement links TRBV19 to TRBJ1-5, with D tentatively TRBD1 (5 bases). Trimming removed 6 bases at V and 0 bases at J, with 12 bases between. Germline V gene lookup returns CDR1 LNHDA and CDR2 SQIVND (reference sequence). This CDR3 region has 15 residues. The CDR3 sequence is CASSRLDSSNQPQHF. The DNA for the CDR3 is TGTGCCAGTAGCCGACTTGACAGTAGCAATCAGCCCCAGCATTTT.

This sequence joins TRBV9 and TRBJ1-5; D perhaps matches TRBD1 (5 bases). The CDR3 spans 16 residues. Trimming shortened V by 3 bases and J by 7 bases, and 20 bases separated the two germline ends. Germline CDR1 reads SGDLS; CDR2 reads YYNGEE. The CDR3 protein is CASSATGGDWRQPQHF. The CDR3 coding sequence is TGTGCCAGCAGCGCAACCGGGGGGGACTGGCGCCAGCCCCAGCATTTT.

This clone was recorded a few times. The CDR3 nucleotides are TGCGCCAGCAGCTGGTACACCCGATCGGGCTACGAGCAGTACTTC. Translated: CASSWYTRSGYEQYF. This chain uses TRBV5-1 with TRBJ2-7; the D is unclear. The CDR3 has 15 residues. Germline lookup yields CDR1 SGHRS and CDR2 YFSETQ. Trimming pared 3 bases from V and 3 bases from J, leaving 16 bases between.

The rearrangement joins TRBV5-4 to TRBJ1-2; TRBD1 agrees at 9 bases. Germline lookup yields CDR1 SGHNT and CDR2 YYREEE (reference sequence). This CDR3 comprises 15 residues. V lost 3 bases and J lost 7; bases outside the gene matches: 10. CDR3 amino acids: CASSSPALGQGGYTF. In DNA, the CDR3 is TGTGCCAGCAGCTCGCCCGCCCTGGGACAGGGTGGCTACACCTTC. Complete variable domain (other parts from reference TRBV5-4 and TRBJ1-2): ETGVTQSPTHLIKTRGQQVTLRCSSQSGHNTVSWYQQALGQGPQFIFQYYREEENGRGNFPPRFSGLQFPNYSSELNVNALELDDSALYLCASSSPALGQGGYTFGSGTRLTVV.

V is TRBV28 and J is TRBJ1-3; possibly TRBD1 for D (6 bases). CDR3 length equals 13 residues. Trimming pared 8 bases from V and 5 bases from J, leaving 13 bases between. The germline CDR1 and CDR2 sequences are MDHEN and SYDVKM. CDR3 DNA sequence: TGTGCCAGCCGGGGGGACACTCGAAACACCATATATTTT. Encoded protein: CASRGDTRNTIYF.

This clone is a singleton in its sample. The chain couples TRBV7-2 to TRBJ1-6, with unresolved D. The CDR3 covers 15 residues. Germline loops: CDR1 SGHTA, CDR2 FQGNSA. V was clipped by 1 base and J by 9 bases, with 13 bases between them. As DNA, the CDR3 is TGTGCCAGCAGCTTAGGGTTAGCCGAGAGTTCACCCCTCCACTTT. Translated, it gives CASSLGLAESSPLHF.

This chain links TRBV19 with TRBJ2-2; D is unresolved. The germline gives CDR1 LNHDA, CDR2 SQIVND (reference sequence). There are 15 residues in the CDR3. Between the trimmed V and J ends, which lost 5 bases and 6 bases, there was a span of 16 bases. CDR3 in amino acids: CASSASEGWPGELFF. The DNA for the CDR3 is TGTGCCAGTAGTGCCTCCGAAGGTTGGCCCGGGGAGCTGTTTTTT.

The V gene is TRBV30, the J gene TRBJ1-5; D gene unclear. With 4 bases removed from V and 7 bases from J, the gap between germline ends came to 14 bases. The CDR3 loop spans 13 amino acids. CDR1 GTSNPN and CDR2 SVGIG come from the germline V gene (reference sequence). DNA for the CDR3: TGTGCCTGGACCCCGGGCCGGGGACAGCCCCAGCATTTT. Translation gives CAWTPGRGQPQHF.

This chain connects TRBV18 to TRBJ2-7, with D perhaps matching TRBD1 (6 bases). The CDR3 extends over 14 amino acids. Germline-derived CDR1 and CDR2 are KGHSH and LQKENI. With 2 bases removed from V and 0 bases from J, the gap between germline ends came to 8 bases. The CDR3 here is CASSPRTDSYEQYF. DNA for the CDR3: TGTGCCAGCTCACCAAGGACAGACTCCTACGAGCAGTACTTC.

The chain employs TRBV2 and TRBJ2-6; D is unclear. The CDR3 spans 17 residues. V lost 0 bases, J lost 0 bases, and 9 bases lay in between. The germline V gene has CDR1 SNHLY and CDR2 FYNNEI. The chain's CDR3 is CASSEAPKISGANVLTF. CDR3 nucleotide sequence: TGTGCCAGCAGTGAAGCCCCCAAGATCTCTGGGGCCAACGTCCTGACTTTC.

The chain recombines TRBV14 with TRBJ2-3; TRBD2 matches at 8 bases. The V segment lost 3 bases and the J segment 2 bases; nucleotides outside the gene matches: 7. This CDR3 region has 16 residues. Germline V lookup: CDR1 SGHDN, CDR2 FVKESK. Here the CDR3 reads CASSHRGGNYTDTQYF. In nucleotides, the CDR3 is TGTGCCAGCAGCCACCGGGGGGGGAACTACACAGATACGCAGTATTTT.

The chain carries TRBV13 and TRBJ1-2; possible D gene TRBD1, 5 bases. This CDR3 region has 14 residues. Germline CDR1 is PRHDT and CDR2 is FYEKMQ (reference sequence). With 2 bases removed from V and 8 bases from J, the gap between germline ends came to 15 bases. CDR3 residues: CASSLQGPGGGYTF. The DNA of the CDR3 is TGTGCCAGCAGCTTACAGGGACCGGGTGGAGGCTACACCTTC. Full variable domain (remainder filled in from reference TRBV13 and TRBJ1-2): AAGVIQSPRHLIKEKRETATLKCYPIPRHDTVYWYQQGPGQDPQFLISFYEKMQSDKGSIPDRFSAQQFSDYHSELNMSSLELGDSALYFCASSLQGPGGGYTFGSGTRLTVV.

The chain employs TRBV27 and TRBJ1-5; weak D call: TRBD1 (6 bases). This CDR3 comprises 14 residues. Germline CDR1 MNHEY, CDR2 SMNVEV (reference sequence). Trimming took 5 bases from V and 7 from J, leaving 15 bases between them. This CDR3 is CASSPNRERQPQHF. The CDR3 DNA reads TGTGCCAGCAGTCCGAACAGGGAGCGGCAGCCCCAGCATTTT.

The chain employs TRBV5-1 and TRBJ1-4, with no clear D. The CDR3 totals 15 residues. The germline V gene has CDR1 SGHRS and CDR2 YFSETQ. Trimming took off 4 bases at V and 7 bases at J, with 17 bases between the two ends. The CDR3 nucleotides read TGCGCCAGCAGCCCCTTGACCTTACCCGGTGAAAAACTGTTTTTT. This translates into CASSPLTLPGEKLFF.

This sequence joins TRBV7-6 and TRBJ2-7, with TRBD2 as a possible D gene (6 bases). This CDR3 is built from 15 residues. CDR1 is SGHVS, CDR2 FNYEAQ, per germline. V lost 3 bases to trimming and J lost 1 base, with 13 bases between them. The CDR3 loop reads CASSFLGGPSYEQYF. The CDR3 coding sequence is TGTGCCAGCAGCTTTCTCGGAGGGCCTTCCTACGAGCAGTACTTC. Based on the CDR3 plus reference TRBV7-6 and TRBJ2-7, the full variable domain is GAGVSQSPRYKVTKRGQDVALRCDPISGHVSLYWYRQALGQGPEFLTYFNYEAQQDKSGLPNDRFSAERPEGSISTLTIQRTEQRDSAMYRCASSFLGGPSYEQYFGPGTRLTVT.

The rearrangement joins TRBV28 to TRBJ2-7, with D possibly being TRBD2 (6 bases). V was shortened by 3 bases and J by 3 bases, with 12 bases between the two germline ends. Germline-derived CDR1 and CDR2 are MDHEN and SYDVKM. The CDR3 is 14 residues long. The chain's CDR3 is CASSFVGGDYEQYF. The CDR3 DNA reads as TGTGCCAGCAGTTTTGTTGGAGGGGACTACGAGCAGTACTTC.

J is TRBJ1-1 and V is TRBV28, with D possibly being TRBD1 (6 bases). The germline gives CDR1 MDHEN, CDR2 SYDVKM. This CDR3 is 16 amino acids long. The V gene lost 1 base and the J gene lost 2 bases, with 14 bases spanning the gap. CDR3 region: CASSLLGAGVNTEAFF. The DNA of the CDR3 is TGTGCCAGCAGTTTATTGGGGGCAGGGGTAAACACTGAAGCTTTCTTT.

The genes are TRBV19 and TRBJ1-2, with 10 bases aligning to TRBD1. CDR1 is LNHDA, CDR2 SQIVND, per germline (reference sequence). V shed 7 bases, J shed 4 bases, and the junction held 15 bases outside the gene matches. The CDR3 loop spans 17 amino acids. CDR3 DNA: TGTGCCAGTATGATCATTCTGGGACAGGGGAAATTCTATGGCTACACCTTC. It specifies CASMIILGQGKFYGYTF.

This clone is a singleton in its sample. The CDR3 region is CASRQGARATNEKLFF. The DNA for the CDR3 is TGTGCCAGCAGGCAGGGGGCGCGGGCAACTAATGAAAAACTGTTTTTT. The rearrangement joins TRBV2 to TRBJ1-4; 8 bases map to TRBD1. Unmatched junction bases numbered 6, after V lost 6 bases and J lost 0 bases. This CDR3 spans 16 amino acids. From germline, CDR1 is SNHLY and CDR2 FYNNEI.

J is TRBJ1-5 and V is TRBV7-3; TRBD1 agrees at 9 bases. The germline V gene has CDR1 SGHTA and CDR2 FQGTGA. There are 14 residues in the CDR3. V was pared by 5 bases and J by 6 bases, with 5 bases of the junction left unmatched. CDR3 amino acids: CASSKTGGSQPQHF. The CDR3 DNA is TGTGCCAGCAGCAAGACAGGGGGAAGTCAGCCCCAGCATTTT.

The CDR3: CTSCRLSLGEQFF. Here the CDR3 DNA reads TGCACCAGCTGCCGCCTCTCGCTAGGTGAGCAGTTCTTC. The rearrangement links TRBV1 to TRBJ2-1; TRBD2, the table's D call, was not compared with the DNA. TRBV1 is labeled a pseudogene. This CDR3 region has 13 residues.